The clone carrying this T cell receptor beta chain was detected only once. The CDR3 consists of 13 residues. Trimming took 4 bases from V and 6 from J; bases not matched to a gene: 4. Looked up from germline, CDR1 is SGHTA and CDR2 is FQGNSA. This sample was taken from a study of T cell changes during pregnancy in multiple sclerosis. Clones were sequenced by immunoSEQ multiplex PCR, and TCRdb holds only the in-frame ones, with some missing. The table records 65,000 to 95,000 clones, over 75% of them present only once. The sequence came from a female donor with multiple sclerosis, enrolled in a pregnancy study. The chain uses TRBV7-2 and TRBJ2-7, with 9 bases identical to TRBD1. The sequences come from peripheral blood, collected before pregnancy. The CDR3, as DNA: TGTGCCAGCAGCTCCCGGGACAGGGCCGAGCAGTACTTC. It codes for CASSSRDRAEQYF.